A selection of T cell receptor beta chains follows, all from one sample in a study of shared clonotypes between healthy human individuals. The assay was immunoSEQ multiplex PCR, and TCRdb's table has in-frame clones only and misses some. The sample has 600,000 to 700,000 clones; about 80% are singletons. What was sequenced was memory CD4+ T cells sorted from blood. These receptors were obtained from a woman aged 30 to 39 in good health. Both conserved end residues are part of each CDR3. A D gene is named only where the DNA matches it firmly. Where a row states a size, it is once, few, many or the class of an expanded clone; other rows omit it.

clone_size: -; j_call: TRBJ2-7; d_call: TRBD2; v_call: TRBV28; cdr3_nt: TGTGCCAGCAGAGCGGGACTGATCTACGAGCAGTACTTC; cdr3_aa: CASRAGLIYEQYF
clone_size: -; j_call: TRBJ2-1; d_call: TRBD2; v_call: TRBV10-1; cdr3_nt: TGCGCCAGCAGTGAGACTTACTGGGGGGGCTACAATGAGCAGTTCTTC; cdr3_aa: CASSETYWGGYNEQFF
clone_size: -; j_call: TRBJ2-7; d_call: -; v_call: TRBV6-1; cdr3_nt: TGTGCCAGCTTCTGGGACGGCTCCTACGAGCAGTACTTC; cdr3_aa: CASFWDGSYEQYF
clone_size: -; j_call: TRBJ2-7; d_call: -; v_call: TRBV5-5; cdr3_nt: TGTGCCAGCAGCTTGGGGCAGTTCGGCGAGCAGTACTTC; cdr3_aa: CASSLGQFGEQYF
clone_size: -; j_call: TRBJ1-4; d_call: -; v_call: TRBV19; cdr3_nt: TGTGCCAGTAGTTCCACAGGGTCTAATGAAAAACTGTTTTTT; cdr3_aa: CASSSTGSNEKLFF
clone_size: once; j_call: TRBJ2-7; d_call: -; v_call: TRBV6-5; cdr3_nt: TGTGCCAGCGGGGCCACATCCTACGAGCAGTACTTC; cdr3_aa: CASGATSYEQYF
clone_size: -; j_call: TRBJ1-1; d_call: TRBD1; v_call: TRBV28; cdr3_nt: TGTGCCAGCAGTGCAACAGGGGTCGCAACTGAAGCTTTCTTT; cdr3_aa: CASSATGVATEAFF
clone_size: -; j_call: TRBJ2-7; d_call: -; v_call: TRBV12-5; cdr3_nt: TGTGCTAGTGGCCTAGGAGTCAACGAGCAGTACTTC; cdr3_aa: CASGLGVNEQYF
clone_size: -; j_call: TRBJ1-4; d_call: -; v_call: TRBV7-9; cdr3_nt: TGTGCCAGCAGCCACCCGAGGGACCGCGAAAAACTGTTTTTT; cdr3_aa: CASSHPRDREKLFF
clone_size: few; j_call: TRBJ2-5; d_call: TRBD1; v_call: TRBV29-1; cdr3_nt: TGCAGCGTCCGGGACAGCCAAGAGACCCAGTACTTC; cdr3_aa: CSVRDSQETQYF
clone_size: -; j_call: TRBJ2-7; d_call: -; v_call: TRBV10-3; cdr3_nt: TGTGCCATCGCGGATTTGGGGGGTTCCTACGAGCAGTACTTC; cdr3_aa: CAIADLGGSYEQYF
clone_size: -; j_call: TRBJ2-2; d_call: TRBD1; v_call: TRBV11-3; cdr3_nt: TGTGCCAGCAGCCAATCCGGGACAGGGGGTACCGGGGAGCTGTTTTTT; cdr3_aa: CASSQSGTGGTGELFF
clone_size: -; j_call: TRBJ2-7; d_call: -; v_call: TRBV6-5; cdr3_nt: TGTGCCAGCACTGGGGCGGCCTACGAGCAGTACTTC; cdr3_aa: CASTGAAYEQYF
clone_size: -; j_call: TRBJ2-1; d_call: TRBD2; v_call: TRBV7-8; cdr3_nt: TGTGCCAGCAGCTTTATCGGGCTAGCGGGAGTTAATGAGCAGTTCTTC; cdr3_aa: CASSFIGLAGVNEQFF
clone_size: -; j_call: TRBJ2-5; d_call: TRBD1; v_call: TRBV27; cdr3_nt: TGTGCCAGCAGTACAGGGGGTCGAGAGACCCAGTACTTC; cdr3_aa: CASSTGGRETQYF
clone_size: once; j_call: TRBJ1-3; d_call: -; v_call: TRBV30; cdr3_nt: TGTGCCTGGGAGATGGGGAGGTCTGGAAACACCATATATTTT; cdr3_aa: CAWEMGRSGNTIYF
clone_size: -; j_call: TRBJ2-2; d_call: -; v_call: TRBV2; cdr3_nt: TGTGCCAGCAGTCAGCCGATTTCGACCGGGGAGCTGTTTTTT; cdr3_aa: CASSQPISTGELFF
clone_size: -; j_call: TRBJ1-5; d_call: TRBD1; v_call: TRBV10-3; cdr3_nt: TGTGCCATCAGCGGGACAGTCGATCAGCCCCAGCATTTT; cdr3_aa: CAISGTVDQPQHF
clone_size: -; j_call: TRBJ1-5; d_call: -; v_call: TRBV19; cdr3_nt: TGTGCCAGTAGCGGGACACGGAATCAGCCCCAGCATTTT; cdr3_aa: CASSGTRNQPQHF
clone_size: -; j_call: TRBJ2-7; d_call: -; v_call: TRBV2; cdr3_nt: TGTGCCAGCAGGGAGGAGAGCAGCTCCTACGAGCAGTACTTC; cdr3_aa: CASREESSSYEQYF
clone_size: -; j_call: TRBJ2-1; d_call: -; v_call: TRBV7-2; cdr3_nt: TGTGCCAGCAGCTTGGTGAATGAGCAGTTCTTC; cdr3_aa: CASSLVNEQFF
clone_size: -; j_call: TRBJ2-5; d_call: -; v_call: TRBV18; cdr3_nt: TGTGCCAGCTCACCAACTAAAATGGGGCAAGAGACCCAGTACTTC; cdr3_aa: CASSPTKMGQETQYF
clone_size: -; j_call: TRBJ2-7; d_call: -; v_call: TRBV19; cdr3_nt: TGTGCCAGTAGTATTGGGCTTGCGGTCTCCTACGAGCAGTACTTC; cdr3_aa: CASSIGLAVSYEQYF
clone_size: -; j_call: TRBJ2-1; d_call: TRBD2; v_call: TRBV11-2; cdr3_nt: TGTGCCAGCAGCTTTTCTAGCGGGAGTTCCTACAATGAGCAGTTCTTC; cdr3_aa: CASSFSSGSSYNEQFF
clone_size: few; j_call: TRBJ2-7; d_call: TRBD1; v_call: TRBV6-5; cdr3_nt: TGTGCCAGCAGCTACAGGGGCATGGAGTACGAGCAGTACTTC; cdr3_aa: CASSYRGMEYEQYF
clone_size: -; j_call: TRBJ2-7; d_call: -; v_call: TRBV7-8; cdr3_nt: TGTGCCAGCAGCTTCACGGCCTACGAGCAGTACTTC; cdr3_aa: CASSFTAYEQYF
clone_size: -; j_call: TRBJ2-7; d_call: -; v_call: TRBV28; cdr3_nt: TGTGCCAGCAGCCCTCCAGGGTTTGGCTACGAGCAGTACTTC; cdr3_aa: CASSPPGFGYEQYF
clone_size: -; j_call: TRBJ1-3; d_call: -; v_call: TRBV19; cdr3_nt: TGTGCCAGTAGTATAAAGACAGTCATCTCTGGAAACACCATATATTTT; cdr3_aa: CASSIKTVISGNTIYF
clone_size: -; j_call: TRBJ2-1; d_call: -; v_call: TRBV20-1; cdr3_nt: TGCAGTGCTAGACGGGATAATGAGCAGTTCTTC; cdr3_aa: CSARRDNEQFF
clone_size: -; j_call: TRBJ2-7; d_call: TRBD2; v_call: TRBV5-1; cdr3_nt: TGCGCCAGCAGCTTCGATAGCGGGAGGGCCTCCTACGAGCAGTACTTC; cdr3_aa: CASSFDSGRASYEQYF
clone_size: many; j_call: TRBJ1-4; d_call: -; v_call: TRBV4-1; cdr3_nt: TGCGCCAGCAGCCAAGGTGTTGGGGCGGTAGGTGAAAAACTGTTTTTT; cdr3_aa: CASSQGVGAVGEKLFF
clone_size: few; j_call: TRBJ2-7; d_call: TRBD2; v_call: TRBV10-3; cdr3_nt: TGTGCCATCAGTGGGGGTCCCCGAGGGAGGGCCATCTCCTACGAGCAGTACTTC; cdr3_aa: CAISGGPRGRAISYEQYF
clone_size: once; j_call: TRBJ2-7; d_call: TRBD2; v_call: TRBV7-9; cdr3_nt: TGTGCCAGCAGCTTGGGAGAGACTAGCGGGAGATACGAGCAGTACTTC; cdr3_aa: CASSLGETSGRYEQYF
clone_size: -; j_call: TRBJ1-1; d_call: -; v_call: TRBV29-1; cdr3_nt: TGCAGCGCCCTTGGAGGGAACCACACTGAAGCTTTCTTT; cdr3_aa: CSALGGNHTEAFF
clone_size: -; j_call: TRBJ2-5; d_call: TRBD2; v_call: TRBV19; cdr3_nt: TGTGCCAGTAGTAGGGGGACTAGCGGGACTCGACAAGAGACCCAGTACTTC; cdr3_aa: CASSRGTSGTRQETQYF
clone_size: -; j_call: TRBJ2-5; d_call: -; v_call: TRBV28; cdr3_nt: TGTGCCAGCGAAGGACTCGGACACCCCAAAGGGGAGACCCAGTACTTC; cdr3_aa: CASEGLGHPKGETQYF
clone_size: -; j_call: TRBJ2-5; d_call: -; v_call: TRBV18; cdr3_nt: TGTGCCAGCTCAGCAGGTCCTAAGCGGGAAGAGACCCAGTACTTC; cdr3_aa: CASSAGPKREETQYF
clone_size: many; j_call: TRBJ2-1; d_call: TRBD2; v_call: TRBV11-2; cdr3_nt: TGTGCCAGCAGCCCAGTCCCCGGGACTAGCGGGAGTCTTTTGTTCTTC; cdr3_aa: CASSPVPGTSGSLLFF
clone_size: -; j_call: TRBJ2-7; d_call: TRBD2; v_call: TRBV10-3; cdr3_nt: TGTGCCATCAGTGACCAGCGGGAGGGCCGGTCCAGGGTCGAGCAGTACTTC; cdr3_aa: CAISDQREGRSRVEQYF
clone_size: -; j_call: TRBJ2-1; d_call: -; v_call: TRBV19; cdr3_nt: TGTGCCAGTTCTGCCCAGAAGGCTTACAATGAGCAGTTCTTC; cdr3_aa: CASSAQKAYNEQFF
clone_size: few; j_call: TRBJ2-3; d_call: TRBD2; v_call: TRBV5-1; cdr3_nt: TGCGCCAGCAGCCGGGAGGACACAGATACGCAGTATTTT; cdr3_aa: CASSREDTDTQYF
clone_size: -; j_call: TRBJ1-1; d_call: -; v_call: TRBV7-2; cdr3_nt: TGTGCCAGCAGCCTAGAGGGAAGCACTGAAGCTTTCTTT; cdr3_aa: CASSLEGSTEAFF
clone_size: -; j_call: TRBJ2-3; d_call: -; v_call: TRBV25-1; cdr3_nt: TGTGCCAGCAGTGAATGGGCCAAAACAGATACGCAGTATTTT; cdr3_aa: CASSEWAKTDTQYF
clone_size: -; j_call: TRBJ2-3; d_call: TRBD1; v_call: TRBV18; cdr3_nt: TGTGCCAGCTCACCCCCTGGACAGGGAACAGATACGCAGTATTTT; cdr3_aa: CASSPPGQGTDTQYF
clone_size: -; j_call: TRBJ2-7; d_call: -; v_call: TRBV25-1; cdr3_nt: TGTGCCAGCAGTGAATCGTCCAGGTACGAGCAGTACTTC; cdr3_aa: CASSESSRYEQYF
clone_size: few; j_call: TRBJ2-2; d_call: -; v_call: TRBV10-1; cdr3_nt: TGCGCCAGCAGTGAGTCATCGGGAGCCGGGGAGCTGTTTTTT; cdr3_aa: CASSESSGAGELFF
clone_size: -; j_call: TRBJ2-5; d_call: -; v_call: TRBV5-4; cdr3_nt: TGTGCCAGCAGCTTGGCCGACGGGAGCACAGAGACCCAGTACTTC; cdr3_aa: CASSLADGSTETQYF
clone_size: few; j_call: TRBJ1-3; d_call: TRBD1; v_call: TRBV5-3; cdr3_nt: TGTGCCAGAAGCTCGCCAGGGGGCGTCCATTCTGGAAACACCATATATTTT; cdr3_aa: CARSSPGGVHSGNTIYF
clone_size: -; j_call: TRBJ1-2; d_call: TRBD1; v_call: TRBV6-5; cdr3_nt: TGTGCCAGCACCTCCCGGGACAGGGGTCGTTATGGCTACACCTTC; cdr3_aa: CASTSRDRGRYGYTF
clone_size: -; j_call: TRBJ2-7; d_call: TRBD2; v_call: TRBV28; cdr3_nt: TGTGCCAGCAGTCGAGCCTTAGCGGGAGTCTACGAGCAGTACTTC; cdr3_aa: CASSRALAGVYEQYF
clone_size: -; j_call: TRBJ1-1; d_call: -; v_call: TRBV16; cdr3_nt: TGTGCCAGCAGCCAATTGAGAGAGAACACTGAAGCTTTCTTT; cdr3_aa: CASSQLRENTEAFF
clone_size: -; j_call: TRBJ2-1; d_call: -; v_call: TRBV5-1; cdr3_nt: TGCGCCAGCAGCTTGGGGCAGAACTACAATGAGCAGTTCTTC; cdr3_aa: CASSLGQNYNEQFF
clone_size: few; j_call: TRBJ2-5; d_call: -; v_call: TRBV13; cdr3_nt: TGTGCCAGCAGCTTCCGGGACTACCAAGAGACCCAGTACTTC; cdr3_aa: CASSFRDYQETQYF